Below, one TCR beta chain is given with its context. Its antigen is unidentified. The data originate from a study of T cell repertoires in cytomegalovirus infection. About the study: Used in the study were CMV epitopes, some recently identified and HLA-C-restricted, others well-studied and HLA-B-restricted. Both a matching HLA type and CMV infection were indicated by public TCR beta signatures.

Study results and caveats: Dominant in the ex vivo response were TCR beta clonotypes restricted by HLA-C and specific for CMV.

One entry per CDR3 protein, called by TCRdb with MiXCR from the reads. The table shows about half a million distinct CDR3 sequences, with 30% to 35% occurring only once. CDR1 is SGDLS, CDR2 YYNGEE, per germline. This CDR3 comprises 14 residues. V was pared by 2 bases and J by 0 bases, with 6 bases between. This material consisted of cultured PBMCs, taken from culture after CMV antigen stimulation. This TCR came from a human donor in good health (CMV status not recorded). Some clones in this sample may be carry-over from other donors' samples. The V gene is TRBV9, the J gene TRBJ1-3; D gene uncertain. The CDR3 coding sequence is TGTGCCAGCAGCGTGTATGACTCTGGAAACACCATATATTTT. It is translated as CASSVYDSGNTIYF.